Each of the 9 T cell receptor beta chains below was sequenced from the same sample in a study of cytomegalovirus exposure and HLA in healthy donors. Profiled with immunoSEQ multiplex PCR; TCRdb holds only in-frame clones, not every one. This sample has 170,000 or so clones, with roughly four fifths found just once. The sequencing input was PBMCs. These receptors were obtained from a woman under 30 in good health and CMV-seropositive.

The chain employs TRBV11-2 and TRBJ2-3, with D perhaps TRBD2 (6 bases). CDR3 length: 15 amino acids. Germline values: CDR1 SGHAT, CDR2 FQNNGV. Trimming removed 0 bases at V and 0 bases at J, with 7 bases between. CDR3 residues: CASSLDRGSTDTQYF. The CDR3 nucleotides read TGTGCCAGCAGCTTAGATCGGGGGAGCACAGATACGCAGTATTTT.

The chain recombines TRBV5-5 with TRBJ2-7; 7 nucleotides align to TRBD1. The CDR3 sequence is 13 residues long. Germline V gives CDR1 SGHKS, CDR2 YYEKEE (reference sequence). V trimming: 2 bases; J trimming: 5 bases; junction bases outside the gene matches: 4. The CDR3 is CASSFGTADEQYF. CDR3 coding DNA: TGTGCCAGCAGCTTCGGGACAGCGGACGAGCAGTACTTC. The full variable domain, rest sourced from reference TRBV5-5 and TRBJ2-7, is DAGVTQSPTHLIKTRGQQVTLRCSPISGHKSVSWYQQVLGQGPQFIFQYYEKEERGRGNFPDRFSARQFPNYSSELNVNALLLGDSALYLCASSFGTADEQYFGPGTRLTVT.

The V gene is TRBV7-9, the J gene TRBJ1-5; TRBD1 might be the D (6 bases). Germline loops: CDR1 SEHNR, CDR2 FQNEAQ (reference sequence). The CDR3 consists of 15 residues. Trimming took off 1 base at V and 0 bases at J, with 7 bases between the two ends. This CDR3 reads CASSLGGGSNQPQHF. The DNA for the CDR3 is TGTGCCAGCAGCTTAGGAGGGGGTAGCAATCAGCCCCAGCATTTT.

This chain joins TRBV6-5 and TRBJ1-1, with D possibly matching TRBD1 (5 bases). CDR3 length: 13 amino acids. V dropped 5 bases and J dropped 4 bases, with 11 bases sitting between them. Germline V lookup: CDR1 MNHEY, CDR2 SVGAGI. The CDR3 sequence is CASSAGNPTEAFF. The DNA for the CDR3 is TGTGCCAGCAGTGCAGGGAACCCCACTGAAGCTTTCTTT.

Judged by abundance, this clone is medium-sized. Additional DNA sequences in this sample encode the identical CDR3. The chain combines TRBV6-4 with TRBJ2-1; 11 bases agree with TRBD2. V shed 0 bases and J 6 bases; nucleotides not matched to a gene: 1. This CDR3 is 15 amino acids long. Germline V CDR1 and CDR2: MRHNA, SNTAGT. The CDR3 DNA sequence: TGTGCCAGCAGTGACTCTAGCGGGGGGGCCAATGAGCAGTTCTTC. This sequence encodes CASSDSSGGANEQFF.

CDR3 sequence (DNA): TGTGCCAGCAGTTTATCGGTGGCAGGGGGTGGCTACACCTTC. Its protein product is CASSLSVAGGGYTF. The chain uses TRBV28 and TRBJ1-2, with 7 bases matching TRBD1. CDR3 size: 14 residues. J gave up 7 bases and V 1 base, and 6 bases lay outside the gene matches. The germline gives CDR1 MDHEN, CDR2 SYDVKM.

This clone was seen ten or more times. The V call is TRBV11-1, the J call TRBJ2-5; TRBD2 agrees at 7 bases. CDR3 size: 15 residues. The V gene's germline CDR1 is SGHAT and CDR2 FQDESV (reference sequence). Germline trimming cut 5 bases from V and 5 bases from J; bases unmatched to any gene: 11. In DNA, the CDR3 is TGTGCCAGCAGCCGGACTAGTCATATTAGCGAGACCCAGTACTTC. This sequence encodes CASSRTSHISETQYF.

This clone was detected only once. This chain uses TRBV5-1 with TRBJ2-5; 8 bases fit TRBD2. The CDR3 runs 14 residues. CDR1 and CDR2 (germline): SGHRS, YFSETQ. Trimming at V came to 0 bases and at J to 5 bases, leaving 3 bases not matched to a gene. CDR3 sequence reads: CASSLGSGIETQYF. CDR3 bases: TGCGCCAGCAGCTTGGGTAGCGGGATTGAGACCCAGTACTTC.

V and J are TRBV15 and TRBJ2-3; D possibly corresponds to TRBD2 (6 bases). Germline-derived CDR1 and CDR2 are LNHNV and YYDKDF (reference sequence). CDR3 length: 16 residues. V was clipped by 0 bases and J by 8 bases, with 18 bases between them. The CDR3 DNA is TGTGCCACCAGCAGAGATACGGCGGGAAGGCGGGGTACGCAGTATTTT. It translates to CATSRDTAGRRGTQYF. The whole variable domain, filled in from reference TRBV15 and TRBJ2-3, reads DAMVIQNPRYQVTQFGKPVTLSCSQTLNHNVMYWYQQKSSQAPKLLFHYYDKDFNNEADTPDNFQSRRPNTSFCFLDIRSPGLGDTAMYLCATSRDTAGRRGTQYFGPGTRLTVL.